The present T cell receptor (beta chain) was sequenced within a study of circulating and synovial CD4+ cells in juvenile arthritis. Study results and caveats: Some such blood samples were as oligoclonal as synovium.

Points on this clone: Its antigen is unknown.

Profiling relied on immunoSEQ multiplex PCR, and the TCRdb table lists in-frame clones only, not all of them. The sample carries tens of thousands of clones, 95% to 96% recorded once. Germline CDR1 reads MNHNS; CDR2 reads SASEGT. CDR3 length equals 12 residues. V lost 11 bases and J 8 bases, leaving 18 bases between the germline ends. The sample comprised CD4+ T cells from blood. The chain is built from TRBV6-1 and TRBJ1-2; D is possibly TRBD1 (6 bases). The TCR comes from a human donor with juvenile idiopathic arthritis. CDR3 protein: CAGRRGARGYTF. The CDR3, as DNA: TGTGCCGGACGACGGGGGGCGCGAGGCTACACCTTC.